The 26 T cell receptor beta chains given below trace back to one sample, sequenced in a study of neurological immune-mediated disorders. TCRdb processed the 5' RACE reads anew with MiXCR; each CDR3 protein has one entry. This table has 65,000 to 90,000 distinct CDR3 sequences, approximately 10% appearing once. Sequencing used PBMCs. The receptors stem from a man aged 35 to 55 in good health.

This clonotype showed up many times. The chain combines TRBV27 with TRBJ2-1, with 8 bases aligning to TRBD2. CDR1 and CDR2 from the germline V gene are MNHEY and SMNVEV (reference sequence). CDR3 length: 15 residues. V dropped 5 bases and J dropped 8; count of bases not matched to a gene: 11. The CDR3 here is CASSGRGGGLDEQFF. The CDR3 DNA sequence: TGTGCCAGCAGTGGACGGGGGGGCGGTTTAGATGAGCAGTTCTTC.

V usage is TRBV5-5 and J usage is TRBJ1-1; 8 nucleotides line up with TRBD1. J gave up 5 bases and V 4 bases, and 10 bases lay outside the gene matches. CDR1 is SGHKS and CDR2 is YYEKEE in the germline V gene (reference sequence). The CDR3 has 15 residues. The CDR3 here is CASSTNRGIRTEAFF. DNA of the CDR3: TGTGCCAGCAGCACAAACAGGGGGATAAGGACTGAAGCTTTCTTT.

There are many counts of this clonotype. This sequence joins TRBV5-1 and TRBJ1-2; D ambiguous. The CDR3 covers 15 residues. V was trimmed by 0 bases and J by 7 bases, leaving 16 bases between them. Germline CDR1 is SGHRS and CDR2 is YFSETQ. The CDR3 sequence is CASSLEVTTLSGYTF. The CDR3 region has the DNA TGCGCCAGCAGCTTGGAGGTGACTACTTTGTCTGGCTACACCTTC.

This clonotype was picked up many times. The CDR3: CSVDSQGTNEKLFF. CDR3 nucleotides: TGCAGCGTTGACTCCCAGGGGACTAATGAAAAACTGTTTTTT. The chain combines TRBV29-1 with TRBJ1-4, with D tentatively TRBD1 (6 bases). The germline gives CDR1 SQVTM, CDR2 ANQGSEA. V dropped 3 bases and J dropped 2 bases, with 10 bases sitting between them. The CDR3 runs to 14 residues. Looking up the rest from reference TRBV29-1 and TRBJ1-4 gives the full variable domain: SAVISQKPSRDICQRGTSLTIQCQVDSQVTMMFWYRQQPGQSLTLIATANQGSEATYESGFVIDKFPISRPNLTFSTLTVSNMSPEDSSIYLCSVDSQGTNEKLFFGSGTQLSVL.

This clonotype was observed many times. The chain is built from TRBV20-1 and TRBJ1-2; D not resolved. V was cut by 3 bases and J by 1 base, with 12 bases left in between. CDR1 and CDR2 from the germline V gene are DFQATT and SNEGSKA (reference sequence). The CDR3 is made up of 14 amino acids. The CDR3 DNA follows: TGCAGTGCTAGTAGACCCCTTTTTAACTATGGCTACACCTTC. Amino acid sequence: CSASRPLFNYGYTF.

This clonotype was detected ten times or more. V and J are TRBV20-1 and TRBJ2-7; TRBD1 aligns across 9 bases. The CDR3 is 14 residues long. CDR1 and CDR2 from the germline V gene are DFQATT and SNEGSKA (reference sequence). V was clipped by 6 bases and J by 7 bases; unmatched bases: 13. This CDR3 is CSATQGAQPQEQYF. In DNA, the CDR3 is TGCAGTGCGACACAGGGGGCGCAGCCCCAAGAGCAGTACTTC.

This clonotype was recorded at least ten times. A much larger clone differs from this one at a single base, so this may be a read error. The CDR3 reads CASSFQYNEQFF. The CDR3 bases are TGTGCCAGCAGCTTCCAGTACAATGAGCAGTTCTTC. This rearrangement joins TRBV7-9 to TRBJ2-1; no clear D gene. The ends were cut back, 3 bases at V and 4 bases at J, with 4 bases in the middle. The germline CDR1 and CDR2 sequences are SEHNR and FQNEAQ (reference sequence). This CDR3 is 12 amino acids long.

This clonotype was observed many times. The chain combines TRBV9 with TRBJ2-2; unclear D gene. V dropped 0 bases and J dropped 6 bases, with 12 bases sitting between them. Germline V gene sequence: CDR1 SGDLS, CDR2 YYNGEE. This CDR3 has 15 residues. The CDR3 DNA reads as TGTGCCAGCAGCGTAGGGCCAAGAATTTCCGGGGAGCTGTTTTTT. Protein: CASSVGPRISGELFF.

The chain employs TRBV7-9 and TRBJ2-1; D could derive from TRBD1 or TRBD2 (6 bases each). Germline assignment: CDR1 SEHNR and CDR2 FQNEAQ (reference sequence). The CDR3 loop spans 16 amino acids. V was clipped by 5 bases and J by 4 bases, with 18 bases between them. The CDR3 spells CASSILFGGEYNEQFF. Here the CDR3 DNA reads TGTGCCAGCAGCATCCTCTTCGGGGGCGAATACAATGAGCAGTTCTTC. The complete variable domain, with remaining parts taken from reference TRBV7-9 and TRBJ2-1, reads DTGVSQNPRHKITKRGQNVTFRCDPISEHNRLYWYRQTLGQGPEFLTYFQNEAQLEKSRLLSDRFSAERPKGSFSTLEIQRTEQGDSAMYLCASSILFGGEYNEQFFGPGTRLTVL.

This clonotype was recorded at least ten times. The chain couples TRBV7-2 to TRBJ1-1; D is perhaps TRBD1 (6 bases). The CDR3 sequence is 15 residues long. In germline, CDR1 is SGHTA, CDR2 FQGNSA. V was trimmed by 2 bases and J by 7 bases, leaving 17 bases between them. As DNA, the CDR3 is TGTGCCAGCAGCTTAATTAAAGGGGGGGCGGGTGAAGCTTTCTTT. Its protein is CASSLIKGGAGEAFF.

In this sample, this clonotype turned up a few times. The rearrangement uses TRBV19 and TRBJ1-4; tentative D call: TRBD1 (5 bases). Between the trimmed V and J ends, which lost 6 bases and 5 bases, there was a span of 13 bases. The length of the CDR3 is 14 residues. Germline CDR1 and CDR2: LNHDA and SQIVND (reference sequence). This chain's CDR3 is CASSLGPGNEKLFF. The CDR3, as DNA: TGTGCCAGTAGCCTGGGACCAGGCAATGAAAAACTGTTTTTT.

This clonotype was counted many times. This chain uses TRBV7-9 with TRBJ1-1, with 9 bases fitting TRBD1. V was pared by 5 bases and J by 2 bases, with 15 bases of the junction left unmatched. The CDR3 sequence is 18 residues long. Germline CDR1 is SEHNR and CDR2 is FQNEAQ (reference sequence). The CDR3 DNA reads TGTGCCAGCAGCCCAAGAGCCTTTGACAGGGGGGAAAACACTGAAGCTTTCTTT. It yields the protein CASSPRAFDRGENTEAFF.

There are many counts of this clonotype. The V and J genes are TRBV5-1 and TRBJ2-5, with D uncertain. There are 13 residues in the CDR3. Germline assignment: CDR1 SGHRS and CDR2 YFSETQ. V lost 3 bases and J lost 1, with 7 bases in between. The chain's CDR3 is CASSSLPQETQYF. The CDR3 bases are TGCGCCAGCAGCTCGTTACCCCAAGAGACCCAGTACTTC.

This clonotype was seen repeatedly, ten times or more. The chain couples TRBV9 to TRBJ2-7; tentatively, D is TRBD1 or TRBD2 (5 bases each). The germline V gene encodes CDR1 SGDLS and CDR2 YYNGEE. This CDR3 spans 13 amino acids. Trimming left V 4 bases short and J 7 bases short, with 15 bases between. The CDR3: CASSPGTLPEQYF. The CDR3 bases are TGTGCCAGCAGCCCGGGGACCCTACCGGAGCAGTACTTC.

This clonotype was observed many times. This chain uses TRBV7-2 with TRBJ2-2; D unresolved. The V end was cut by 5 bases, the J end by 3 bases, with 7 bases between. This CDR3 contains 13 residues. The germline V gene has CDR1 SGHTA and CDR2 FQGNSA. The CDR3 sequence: CASSRAHTGELFF. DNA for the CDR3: TGTGCCAGCAGCCGGGCCCACACCGGGGAGCTGTTTTTT.

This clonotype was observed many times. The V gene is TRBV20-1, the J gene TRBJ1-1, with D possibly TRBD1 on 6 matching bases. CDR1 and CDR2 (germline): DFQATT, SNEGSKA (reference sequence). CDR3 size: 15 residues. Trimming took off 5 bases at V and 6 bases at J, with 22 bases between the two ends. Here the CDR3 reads CSAPLPGVPSAEAFF. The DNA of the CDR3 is TGCAGTGCTCCACTACCAGGGGTCCCATCCGCTGAAGCTTTCTTT.

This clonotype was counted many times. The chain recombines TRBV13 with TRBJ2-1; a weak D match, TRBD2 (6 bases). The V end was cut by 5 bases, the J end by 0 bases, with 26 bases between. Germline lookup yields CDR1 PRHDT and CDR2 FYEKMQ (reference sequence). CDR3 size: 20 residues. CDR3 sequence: CASSTYRDSLSMSSYNEQFF. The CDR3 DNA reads TGTGCCAGCAGCACCTACCGGGACTCCTTATCTATGAGCTCCTACAATGAGCAGTTCTTC.

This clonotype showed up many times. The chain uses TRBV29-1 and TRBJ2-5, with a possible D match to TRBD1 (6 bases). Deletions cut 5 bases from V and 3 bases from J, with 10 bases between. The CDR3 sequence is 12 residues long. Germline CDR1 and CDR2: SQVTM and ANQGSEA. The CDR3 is CSVRRQEETQYF. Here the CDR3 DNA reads TGCAGCGTTCGTAGACAGGAAGAGACCCAGTACTTC.

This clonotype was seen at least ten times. The CDR3 protein is CSAPPGPDARGYTF. CDR3 sequence (DNA): TGCAGTGCACCACCGGGGCCAGACGCTAGAGGCTACACCTTC. The V and J genes are TRBV20-1 and TRBJ1-2, with D possibly being TRBD1 (5 bases). Trimming stripped 6 bases from V and 8 bases from J, with 22 bases between. Looked up from germline, CDR1 is DFQATT and CDR2 is SNEGSKA (reference sequence). CDR3 length equals 14 residues.

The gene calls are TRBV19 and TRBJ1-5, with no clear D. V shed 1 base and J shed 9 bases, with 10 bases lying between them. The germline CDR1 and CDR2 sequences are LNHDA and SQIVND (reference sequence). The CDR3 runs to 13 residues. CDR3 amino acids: CASSIADGRPQHF. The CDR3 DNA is TGTGCCAGTAGTATAGCCGATGGTCGGCCCCAGCATTTT.

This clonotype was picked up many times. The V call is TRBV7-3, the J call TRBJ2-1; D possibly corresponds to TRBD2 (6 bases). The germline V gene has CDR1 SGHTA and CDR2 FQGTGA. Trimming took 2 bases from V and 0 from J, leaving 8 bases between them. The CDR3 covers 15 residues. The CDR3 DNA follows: TGTGCCAGCAGCTTAGGGGGGATCTCCTACAATGAGCAGTTCTTC. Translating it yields CASSLGGISYNEQFF.

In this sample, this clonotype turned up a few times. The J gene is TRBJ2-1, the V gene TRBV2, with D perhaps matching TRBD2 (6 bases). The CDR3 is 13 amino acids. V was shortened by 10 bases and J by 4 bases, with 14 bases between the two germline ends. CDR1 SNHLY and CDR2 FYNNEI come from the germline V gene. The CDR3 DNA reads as TGTGCCACCGGGGGAAACATATACAATGAGCAGTTCTTC. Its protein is CATGGNIYNEQFF.

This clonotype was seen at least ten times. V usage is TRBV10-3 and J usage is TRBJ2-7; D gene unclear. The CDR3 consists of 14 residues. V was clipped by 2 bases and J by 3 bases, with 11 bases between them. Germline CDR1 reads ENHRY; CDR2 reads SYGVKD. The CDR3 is CAISEAPTLYEQYF. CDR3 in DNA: TGTGCCATCAGTGAGGCGCCGACCCTCTACGAGCAGTACTTC.

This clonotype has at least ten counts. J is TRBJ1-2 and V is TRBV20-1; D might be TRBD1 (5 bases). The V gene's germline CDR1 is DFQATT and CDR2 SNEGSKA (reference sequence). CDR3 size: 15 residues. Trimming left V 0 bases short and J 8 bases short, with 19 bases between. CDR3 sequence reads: CSARDRTGEGKGYTF. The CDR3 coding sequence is TGCAGTGCTAGAGACCGAACCGGGGAGGGGAAAGGCTACACCTTC.

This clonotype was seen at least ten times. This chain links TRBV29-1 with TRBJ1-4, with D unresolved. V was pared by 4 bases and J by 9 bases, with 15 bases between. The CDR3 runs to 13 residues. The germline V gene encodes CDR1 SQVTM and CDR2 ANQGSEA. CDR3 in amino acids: CSVVLQTAQKLFF. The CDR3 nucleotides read TGCAGCGTTGTGTTGCAGACGGCCCAAAAACTGTTTTTT.

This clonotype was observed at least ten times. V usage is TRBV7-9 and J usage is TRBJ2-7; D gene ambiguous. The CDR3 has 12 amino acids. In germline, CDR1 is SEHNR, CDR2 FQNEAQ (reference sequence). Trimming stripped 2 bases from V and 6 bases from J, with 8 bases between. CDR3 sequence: CASSLSSREQYF. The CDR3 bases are TGTGCCAGCAGCTTATCATCCCGCGAGCAGTACTTC. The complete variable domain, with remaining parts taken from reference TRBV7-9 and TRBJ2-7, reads DTGVSQNPRHKITKRGQNVTFRCDPISEHNRLYWYRQTLGQGPEFLTYFQNEAQLEKSRLLSDRFSAERPKGSFSTLEIQRTEQGDSAMYLCASSLSSREQYFGPGTRLTVT.